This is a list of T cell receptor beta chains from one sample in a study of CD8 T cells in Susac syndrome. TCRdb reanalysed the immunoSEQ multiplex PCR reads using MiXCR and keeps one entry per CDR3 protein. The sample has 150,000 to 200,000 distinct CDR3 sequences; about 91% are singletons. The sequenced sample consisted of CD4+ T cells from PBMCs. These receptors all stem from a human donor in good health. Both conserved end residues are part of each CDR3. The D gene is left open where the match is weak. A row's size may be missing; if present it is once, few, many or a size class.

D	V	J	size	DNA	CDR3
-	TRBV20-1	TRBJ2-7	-	TGCAGTGCTATTGGGACGGACAGCTACGAGCAGTACTTC	CSAIGTDSYEQYF
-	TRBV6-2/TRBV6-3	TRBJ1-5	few	TGTGCCAGCAGTTACTCTGGGGGAAATCAGCCCCAGCATTTT	CASSYSGGNQPQHF
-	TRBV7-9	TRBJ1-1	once	TGTGCCAGCAGCCCCAGGCGGGGACAAACCGAAGCTTTCTTT	CASSPRRGQTEAFF
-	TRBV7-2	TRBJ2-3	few	TGTGCCAGCAGCTTAGTTGGGGGGACAGATACGCAGTATTTT	CASSLVGGTDTQYF
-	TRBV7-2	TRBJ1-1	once	TGTGCCAGCAGCTTAGAGGGGGGGCTGTACACTGAAGCTTTCTTT	CASSLEGGLYTEAFF
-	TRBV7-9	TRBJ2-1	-	TGTGCCGGGGTCCTACTCTCCTACAATGAGCAGTTCTTC	CAGVLLSYNEQFF
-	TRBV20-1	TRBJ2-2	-	TGCAGTGCTAGTAAGGGTGGGGATAGCACCGGGGAGCTGTTTTTT	CSASKGGDSTGELFF
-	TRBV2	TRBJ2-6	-	TGTGCCAGCAATCGGGGGCCAGGGGCCAACGTCCTGACTTTC	CASNRGPGANVLTF
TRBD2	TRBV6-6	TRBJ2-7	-	TGTGCCAGCAGGGCGACTAGCGGGAGAGTTGGTGAGCAGTACTTC	CASRATSGRVGEQYF
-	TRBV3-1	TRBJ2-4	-	TGTGCCAGCAGCCAAGATCCCGACTCCCGGGACATTCAGTACTTC	CASSQDPDSRDIQYF
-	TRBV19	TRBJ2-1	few	TGTGCCAGTAGTCCCGTGGGCAGCGCTTTCGATGAGCAGTTCTTC	CASSPVGSAFDEQFF
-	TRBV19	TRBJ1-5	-	TGTGCCAGTAGTATCAAGGGGTTGAGCAATCAGCCCCAGCATTTT	CASSIKGLSNQPQHF
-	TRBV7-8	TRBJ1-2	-	TGTGCCAGCAGCTTAAGAGAGGCAACACTTAACTATGGCTACACCTTC	CASSLREATLNYGYTF
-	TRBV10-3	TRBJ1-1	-	TGTGCCATCAGTGAGACAGGGACGAACACTGAAGCTTTCTTT	CAISETGTNTEAFF
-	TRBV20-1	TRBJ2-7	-	TGCAGTGCCGGAAGTCCGAGAACCTACGAGCAGTACTTC	CSAGSPRTYEQYF
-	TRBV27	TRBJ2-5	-	TGTGCCAGCAGTTTCGGGGACCTAGGAACCCAGTACTTC	CASSFGDLGTQYF
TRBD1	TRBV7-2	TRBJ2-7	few	TGTGCCAGCAGCTCGACAGGGATCCTCAACTACGAGCAGTACTTC	CASSSTGILNYEQYF
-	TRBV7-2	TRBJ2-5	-	TGTGCCAGCAACGTAGTTTTCGGAGAGACCCAGTACTTC	CASNVVFGETQYF
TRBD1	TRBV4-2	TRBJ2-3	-	TGTGCCAGCAGCCTCGGGACAGGGGGCGCAGATACGCAGTATTTT	CASSLGTGGADTQYF
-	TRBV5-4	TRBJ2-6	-	TGTGCCAGCAGCTTGGCATCCCAGGGTATCTCTGGGGCCAACGTCCTGACTTTC	CASSLASQGISGANVLTF
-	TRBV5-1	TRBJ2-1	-	TGCGCCAGCAGCTTGGAACAGTACAATGAGCAGTTCTTC	CASSLEQYNEQFF
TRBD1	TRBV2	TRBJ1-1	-	TGTGCCAGCAGTGGGACAGGGGGTTTAAACACTGAAGCTTTCTTT	CASSGTGGLNTEAFF
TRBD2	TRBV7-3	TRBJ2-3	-	TGTGCCAGCAGCTTAGGGCGACTAGCGGGAGGTTATACAGATACGCAGTATTTT	CASSLGRLAGGYTDTQYF
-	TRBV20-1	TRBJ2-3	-	TGCAGTGCTAGTTCTCCCAGGGGCGCAGATACGCAGTATTTT	CSASSPRGADTQYF
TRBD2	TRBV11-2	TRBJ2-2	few	TGTGCCAGCAGCTCATCCGGGACTAGGAACACCGGGGAGCTGTTTTTT	CASSSSGTRNTGELFF
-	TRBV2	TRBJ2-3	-	TGTGCCAGCATGTTGGGCGGCACAGATACGCAGTATTTT	CASMLGGTDTQYF
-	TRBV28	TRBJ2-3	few	TGTGCCAGCATGTCCCTTCCTGGAGATCCCCCAGATACGCAGTATTTT	CASMSLPGDPPDTQYF
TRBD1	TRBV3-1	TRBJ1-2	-	TGTGCCAGCAGCCCTTACAGGGGGCAGGAGAGGTACACCTTC	CASSPYRGQERYTF
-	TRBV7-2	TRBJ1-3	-	TGTGCCAGCAGCTTAGCGCCTCGGGGAGGCACTGGAAACACCATATATTTT	CASSLAPRGGTGNTIYF
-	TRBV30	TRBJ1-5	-	TGTGCCTGGAATCCGGACGGTGGGCCCCAGCATTTT	CAWNPDGGPQHF
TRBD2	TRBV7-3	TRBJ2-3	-	TGTGCCAGCAGCTTGGGACTAGCGGGAGATACGCAGTATTTT	CASSLGLAGDTQYF
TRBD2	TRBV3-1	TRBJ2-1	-	TGTGCCAGCAGCCTGGGACTAGCCCCCAACAATGAGCAGTTCTTC	CASSLGLAPNNEQFF
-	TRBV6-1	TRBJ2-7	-	TGTGCCAGCAGCAAACAGGGAGGGGTGGGATACGAGCAGTACTTC	CASSKQGGVGYEQYF
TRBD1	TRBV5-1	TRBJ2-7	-	TGCGCCAGCAACCGACAGGGAAACTCCTACGAGCAGTACTTC	CASNRQGNSYEQYF
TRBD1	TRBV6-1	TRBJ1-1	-	TGTGCCAGCAGTCGACCCGGGACAGGGGTGTACACTGAAGCTTTCTTT	CASSRPGTGVYTEAFF
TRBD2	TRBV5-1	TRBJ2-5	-	TGCGCCAGCAGCTTGGGACTAGCGGGAGGAGGCGAGACCCAGTACTTC	CASSLGLAGGGETQYF
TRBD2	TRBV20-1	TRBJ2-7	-	TGCAGTGCTAGAGTAGCGGGAGTATCCTACGAGCAGTACTTC	CSARVAGVSYEQYF
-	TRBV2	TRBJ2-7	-	TGTGCCAGCACGAGACAGGCCTACGAGCAGTACTTC	CASTRQAYEQYF
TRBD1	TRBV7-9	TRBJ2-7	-	TGTGCCGGTACCGGGACAGGGGACTACGAGCAGTACTTC	CAGTGTGDYEQYF
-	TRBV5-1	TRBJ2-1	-	TGCGCCAGCAGCTTGGAAGCGGGCACCTACAATGAGCAGTTCTTC	CASSLEAGTYNEQFF
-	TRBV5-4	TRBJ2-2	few	TGTGCCAGCAGCTTGGCCGGGGGTCCTAACACCGGGGAGCTGTTTTTT	CASSLAGGPNTGELFF
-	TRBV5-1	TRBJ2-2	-	TGCGCCAGCAGCTCAAGGACAGCGAACACCGGGGAGCTGTTTTTT	CASSSRTANTGELFF
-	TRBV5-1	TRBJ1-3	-	TGCGCCAGCAGCACGCAGGGGCCGGGACAAGCTGATGGAAACACCATATATTTT	CASSTQGPGQADGNTIYF
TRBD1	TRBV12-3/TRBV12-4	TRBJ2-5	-	TGTGCCAGCAGTTTAGCGGGACAGGAGAGGGGGACCCAGTACTTC	CASSLAGQERGTQYF
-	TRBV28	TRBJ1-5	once	TGTGCCAGCAGTCCCCCTAGCAATCAGCCCCAGCATTTT	CASSPPSNQPQHF
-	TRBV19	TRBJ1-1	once	TGTGCCAGTAGTATAGGCGCGGACACTGAAGCTTTCTTT	CASSIGADTEAFF
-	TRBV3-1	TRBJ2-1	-	TGTGCCAGCAGCCAAGATACACTAGATGGCGAGCAGTTCTTC	CASSQDTLDGEQFF
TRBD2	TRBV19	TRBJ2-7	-	TGTGCCAGTCGGGGACTAGCTGGACCCTACGAGCAGTACTTC	CASRGLAGPYEQYF
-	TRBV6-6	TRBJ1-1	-	TGTGCCAGCCAGGAGCTGAACACTGAAGCTTTCTTT	CASQELNTEAFF
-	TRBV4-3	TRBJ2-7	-	TGCGCCAGCAGCCAAGATTTGGGGGCCCGCGAGCAGTACTTC	CASSQDLGAREQYF
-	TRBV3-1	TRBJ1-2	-	TGTGCCAGCAGCCAGTTTACAGAATATGAGAGCGGCTACACCTTC	CASSQFTEYESGYTF
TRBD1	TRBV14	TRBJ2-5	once	TGTGCCAGCAGCCTTATCGGGACAGGGTCGGAGACCCAGTACTTC	CASSLIGTGSETQYF